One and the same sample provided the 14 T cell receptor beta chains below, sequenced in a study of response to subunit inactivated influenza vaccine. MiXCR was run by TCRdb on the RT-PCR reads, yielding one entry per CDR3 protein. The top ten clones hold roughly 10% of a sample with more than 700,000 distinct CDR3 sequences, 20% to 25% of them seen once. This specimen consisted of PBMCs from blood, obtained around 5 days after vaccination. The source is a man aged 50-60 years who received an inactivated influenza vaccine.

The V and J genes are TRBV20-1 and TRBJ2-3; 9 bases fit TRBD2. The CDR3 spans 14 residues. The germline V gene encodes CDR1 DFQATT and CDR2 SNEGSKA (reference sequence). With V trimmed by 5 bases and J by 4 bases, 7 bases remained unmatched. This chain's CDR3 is CSALSGRGADTQYF. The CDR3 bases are TGCAGTGCTCTTAGCGGGAGAGGCGCAGATACGCAGTATTTT.

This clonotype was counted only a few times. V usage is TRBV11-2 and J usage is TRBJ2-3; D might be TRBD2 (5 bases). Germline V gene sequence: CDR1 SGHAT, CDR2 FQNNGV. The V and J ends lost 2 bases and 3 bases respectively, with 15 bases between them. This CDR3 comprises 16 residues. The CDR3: CASSLLARSWTDTQYF. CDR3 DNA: TGTGCCAGCAGCTTACTAGCTAGATCATGGACAGATACGCAGTATTTT.

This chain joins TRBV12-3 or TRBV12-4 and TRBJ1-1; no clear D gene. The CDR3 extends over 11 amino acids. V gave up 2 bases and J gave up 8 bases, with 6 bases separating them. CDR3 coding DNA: TGTGCCAGCAGTTTAAGGTCGGAAGCTTTCTTT. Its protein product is CASSLRSEAFF.

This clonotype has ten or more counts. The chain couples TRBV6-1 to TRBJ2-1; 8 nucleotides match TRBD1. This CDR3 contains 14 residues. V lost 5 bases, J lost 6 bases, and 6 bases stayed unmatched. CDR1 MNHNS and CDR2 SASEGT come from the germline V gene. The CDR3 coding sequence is TGTGCCAGCAGTACACCGGACAGGGCCAATGAGCAGTTCTTC. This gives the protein CASSTPDRANEQFF.

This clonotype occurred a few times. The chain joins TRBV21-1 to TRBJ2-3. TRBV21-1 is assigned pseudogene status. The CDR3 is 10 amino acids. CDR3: CASSRTTQYF. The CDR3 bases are TGTGCCAGCAGCCGAACTACGCAGTATTTT.

CDR3 sequence reads: CASSPGGVQHF. Here the CDR3 DNA reads TGTGCCAGCAGCCCCGGGGGGGTCCAGCATTTT. This rearrangement joins TRBV12-3 or TRBV12-4 to TRBJ1-5, with a tentative D call TRBD1 (5 bases). The CDR3 loop spans 11 amino acids. V dropped 6 bases and J dropped 12 bases, with 12 bases sitting between them.

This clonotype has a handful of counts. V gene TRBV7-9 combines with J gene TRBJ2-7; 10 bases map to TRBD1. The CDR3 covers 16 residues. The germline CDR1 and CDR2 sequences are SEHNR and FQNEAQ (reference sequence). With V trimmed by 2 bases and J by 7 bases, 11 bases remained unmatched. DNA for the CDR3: TGTGCCAGCAGCTTATCTCCGGGACAGGGGTTGGTAGAGCAGTACTTC. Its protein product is CASSLSPGQGLVEQYF. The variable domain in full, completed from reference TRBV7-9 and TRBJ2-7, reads DTGVSQNPRHKITKRGQNVTFRCDPISEHNRLYWYRQTLGQGPEFLTYFQNEAQLEKSRLLSDRFSAERPKGSFSTLEIQRTEQGDSAMYLCASSLSPGQGLVEQYFGPGTRLTVT.

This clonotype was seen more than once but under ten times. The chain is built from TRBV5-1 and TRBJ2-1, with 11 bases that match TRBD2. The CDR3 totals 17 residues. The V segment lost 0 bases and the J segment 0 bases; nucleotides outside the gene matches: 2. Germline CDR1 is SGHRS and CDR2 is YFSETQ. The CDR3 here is CASSLALAGGSYNEQFF. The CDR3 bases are TGCGCCAGCAGCTTGGCCCTAGCGGGGGGCTCCTACAATGAGCAGTTCTTC. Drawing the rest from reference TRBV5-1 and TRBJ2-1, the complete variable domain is KAGVTQTPRYLIKTRGQQVTLSCSPISGHRSVSWYQQTPGQGLQFLFEYFSETQRNKGNFPGRFSGRQFSNSRSEMNVSTLELGDSALYLCASSLALAGGSYNEQFFGPGTRLTVL.

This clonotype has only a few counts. The CDR3 nucleotides read TGCGCCAGCAGCCGAGGGTTCTCCCCGGATGAGCAGTTCTTC. Translation gives CASSRGFSPDEQFF. The chain recombines TRBV4-1 with TRBJ2-1; D possibly corresponds to TRBD2 (5 bases). The CDR3 is made up of 14 amino acids. Trimming cost V 4 bases and J 8 bases, with 15 bases left between them. Germline lookup yields CDR1 MGHRA and CDR2 YSYEKL.

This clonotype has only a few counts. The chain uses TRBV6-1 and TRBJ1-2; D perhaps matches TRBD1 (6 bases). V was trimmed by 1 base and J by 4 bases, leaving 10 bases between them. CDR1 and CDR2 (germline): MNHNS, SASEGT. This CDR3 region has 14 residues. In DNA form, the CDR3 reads TGTGCCAGCAGTGAAGGGGGGCGAGTCTATGGCTACACCTTC. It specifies CASSEGGRVYGYTF.

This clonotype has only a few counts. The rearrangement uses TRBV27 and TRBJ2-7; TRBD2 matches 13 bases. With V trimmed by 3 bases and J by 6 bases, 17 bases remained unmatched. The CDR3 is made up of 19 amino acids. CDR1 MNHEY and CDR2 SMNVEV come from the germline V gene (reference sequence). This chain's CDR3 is CASSLRGLTGLAGAGEQYF. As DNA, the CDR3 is TGTGCCAGCAGTTTGCGAGGACTTACAGGACTAGCGGGAGCTGGCGAGCAGTACTTC.

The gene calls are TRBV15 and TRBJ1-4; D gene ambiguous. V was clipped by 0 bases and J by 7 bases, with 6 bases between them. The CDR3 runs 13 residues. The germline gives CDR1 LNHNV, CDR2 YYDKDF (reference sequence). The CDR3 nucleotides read TGTGCCACCAGCAGAGATAAGGGTGAAAAACTGTTTTTT. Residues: CATSRDKGEKLFF.

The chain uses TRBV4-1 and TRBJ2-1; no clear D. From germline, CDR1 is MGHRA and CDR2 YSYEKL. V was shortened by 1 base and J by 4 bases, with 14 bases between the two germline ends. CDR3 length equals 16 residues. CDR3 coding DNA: TGCGCCAGCAGCCAAGTAGGAGCTACCTCTTACAATGAGCAGTTCTTC. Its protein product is CASSQVGATSYNEQFF.

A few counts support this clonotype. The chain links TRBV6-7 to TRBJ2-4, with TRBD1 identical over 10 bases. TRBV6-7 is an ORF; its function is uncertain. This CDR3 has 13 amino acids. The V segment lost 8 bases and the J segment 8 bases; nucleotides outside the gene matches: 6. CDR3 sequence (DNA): TGTGCCAGCCGGGACAGGGGATTCCACATTCAGTACTTC. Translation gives CASRDRGFHIQYF.